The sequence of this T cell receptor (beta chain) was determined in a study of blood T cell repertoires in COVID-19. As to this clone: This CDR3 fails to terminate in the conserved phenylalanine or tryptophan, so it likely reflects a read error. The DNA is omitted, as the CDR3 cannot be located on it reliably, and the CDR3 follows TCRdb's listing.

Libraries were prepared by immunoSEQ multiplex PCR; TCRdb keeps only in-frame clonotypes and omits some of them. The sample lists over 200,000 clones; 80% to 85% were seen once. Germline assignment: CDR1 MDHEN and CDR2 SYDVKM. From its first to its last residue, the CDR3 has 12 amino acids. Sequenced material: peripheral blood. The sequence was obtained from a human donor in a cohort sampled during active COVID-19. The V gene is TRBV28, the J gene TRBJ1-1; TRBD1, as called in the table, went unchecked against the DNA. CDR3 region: CASSLWPGGPEL.